This passage covers 10 T cell receptor beta chains from one sample sequenced in a study of CD8+ T cells in alopecia areata. Regarding treatment: oral pan-JAK inhibitor, 5-10 mg twice daily. Sequencing used cDNA as its template, made by extracting RNA and reverse transcribing it. The data were produced by immunoSEQ multiplex PCR, yet TCRdb's version contains in-frame clones alone and is incomplete. The sample lists 190,000 or so clones, around 58% occurring once. The material was CD8+ T cells sorted from blood, obtained at week 24, from a patient treated with tofacitinib. These receptors were obtained from a human donor with alopecia areata.

This clone was seen a few times. The CDR3 protein is CASSRPVDHSGANVLTF. The DNA of the CDR3 is TGTGCCAGCAGCCGCCCGGTGGACCACTCTGGGGCCAACGTCCTGACTTTC. The V gene is TRBV7-9, the J gene TRBJ2-6; D not certain. Germline lookup yields CDR1 SEHNR and CDR2 FQNEAQ (reference sequence). The CDR3 sequence is 17 residues long. Between the trimmed V and J ends, which lost 5 bases and 0 bases, there was a span of 14 bases.

This chain joins TRBV10-3 and TRBJ1-2, with 7 bases fitting TRBD1. CDR3 length: 13 residues. Germline CDR1 and CDR2: ENHRY and SYGVKD. Trimming at V came to 3 bases and at J to 7 bases, leaving 5 bases not matched to a gene. CDR3 protein: CAISDEGASGYTF. In DNA form, the CDR3 reads TGTGCCATCAGTGACGAGGGGGCGTCTGGCTACACCTTC.

The V and J genes are TRBV6-5 and TRBJ2-3; D is possibly TRBD2 (5 bases). Germline V gene data show CDR1 as MNHEY and CDR2 as SVGAGI. This CDR3 region has 14 residues. Trimming removed 2 bases from V and 2 bases from J, with 8 bases in between. The CDR3 region is CASSYRGYTDTQYF. CDR3 coding DNA: TGTGCCAGCAGTTACCGCGGGTACACAGATACGCAGTATTTT.

The chain recombines TRBV7-8 with TRBJ2-7; 7 nucleotides match TRBD1. Germline V gene data show CDR1 as SGHVS and CDR2 as FQNEAQ. The V segment lost 5 bases and the J segment 6 bases; nucleotides outside the gene matches: 13. The CDR3 sequence is 15 residues long. This chain's CDR3 is CASSTKGAGFGEQYF. CDR3 nucleotide sequence: TGTGCCAGCAGCACCAAGGGGGCAGGGTTTGGCGAGCAGTACTTC.

The chain recombines TRBV5-6 with TRBJ1-1; TRBD1 agrees at 9 bases. The CDR3 is 16 residues long. The V segment lost 4 bases and the J segment 4 bases; nucleotides outside the gene matches: 11. CDR1 and CDR2 from the germline V gene are SGHDT and YYEEEE. In DNA form, the CDR3 reads TGTGCCAGCAGCATTGGACAGGGGTTCCATCGCACTGAAGCTTTCTTT. The encoded protein is CASSIGQGFHRTEAFF.

The sample holds a few counts of this clone. The chain links TRBV7-9 to TRBJ1-6; D may be TRBD1 (5 bases). This CDR3 is 15 amino acids long. V was clipped by 4 bases and J by 8 bases, with 15 bases between them. Germline loops: CDR1 SEHNR, CDR2 FQNEAQ (reference sequence). The DNA of the CDR3 is TGTGCCAGCAGCTCAAACCGGCAGGGTCATTCACCCCTCCACTTT. It encodes CASSSNRQGHSPLHF. Complete variable domain (other parts from reference TRBV7-9 and TRBJ1-6): DTGVSQNPRHKITKRGQNVTFRCDPISEHNRLYWYRQTLGQGPEFLTYFQNEAQLEKSRLLSDRFSAERPKGSFSTLEIQRTEQGDSAMYLCASSSNRQGHSPLHFGNGTRLTVT.

The chain has TRBV15 and TRBJ1-1; 7 bases are a match to TRBD1. The CDR3 is 16 amino acids. Losses at the gene ends were 2 bases for V and 3 bases for J; bases not matched to a gene: 9. Germline V gene sequence: CDR1 LNHNV, CDR2 YYDKDF (reference sequence). The CDR3: CATSRFPGGGDTEAFF. The CDR3 nucleotides read TGTGCCACCAGCAGATTCCCAGGGGGAGGGGACACTGAAGCTTTCTTT.

This chain connects TRBV27 to TRBJ2-3, with D maybe TRBD2 (5 bases). V dropped 5 bases and J dropped 0 bases, with 9 bases sitting between them. Germline values: CDR1 MNHEY, CDR2 SMNVEV (reference sequence). The CDR3 consists of 14 residues. CDR3 DNA sequence: TGTGCCAGCAGTGGTGGGGAGAGCACAGATACGCAGTATTTT. Its protein product is CASSGGESTDTQYF.

The gene calls are TRBV29-1 and TRBJ1-1; D is unresolved. Trimming shortened V by 4 bases and J by 11 bases, and 14 bases separated the two germline ends. This CDR3 contains 11 residues. Germline lookup yields CDR1 SQVTM and CDR2 ANQGSEA. CDR3 protein: CSVAEVAGAFF. CDR3 nucleotides: TGCAGCGTTGCAGAGGTTGCGGGGGCTTTCTTT. Variable domain in full (rest from reference TRBV29-1 and TRBJ1-1): SAVISQKPSRDICQRGTSLTIQCQVDSQVTMMFWYRQQPGQSLTLIATANQGSEATYESGFVIDKFPISRPNLTFSTLTVSNMSPEDSSIYLCSVAEVAGAFFGQGTRLTVV.

There are a few counts of this clone. V and J are TRBV7-9 and TRBJ2-7; no clear D gene. This CDR3 contains 11 residues. Per germline, CDR1 SEHNR and CDR2 FQNEAQ (reference sequence). Trimming stripped 8 bases from V and 4 bases from J, with 9 bases between. In DNA, the CDR3 is TGTGCCAGCGGCGTGGGTTACGAGCAGTACTTC. Protein product: CASGVGYEQYF.